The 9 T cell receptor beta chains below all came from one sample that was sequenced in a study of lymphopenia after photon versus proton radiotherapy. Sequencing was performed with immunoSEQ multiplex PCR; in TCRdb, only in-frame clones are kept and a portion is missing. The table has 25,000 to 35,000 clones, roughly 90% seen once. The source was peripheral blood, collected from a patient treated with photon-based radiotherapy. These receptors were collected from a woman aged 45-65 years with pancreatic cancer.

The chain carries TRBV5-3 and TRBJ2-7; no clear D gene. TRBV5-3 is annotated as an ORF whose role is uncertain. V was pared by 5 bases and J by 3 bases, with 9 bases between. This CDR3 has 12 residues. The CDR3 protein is CARSFGYYEQYF. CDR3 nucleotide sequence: TGTGCCAGAAGTTTCGGGTACTACGAGCAGTACTTC.

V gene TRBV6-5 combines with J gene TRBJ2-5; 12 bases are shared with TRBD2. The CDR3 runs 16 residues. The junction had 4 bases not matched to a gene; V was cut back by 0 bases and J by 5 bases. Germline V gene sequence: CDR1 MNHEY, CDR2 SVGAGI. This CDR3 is CASSYSTSGSGETQYF. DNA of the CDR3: TGTGCCAGCAGTTACTCGACTAGCGGGAGTGGGGAGACCCAGTACTTC.

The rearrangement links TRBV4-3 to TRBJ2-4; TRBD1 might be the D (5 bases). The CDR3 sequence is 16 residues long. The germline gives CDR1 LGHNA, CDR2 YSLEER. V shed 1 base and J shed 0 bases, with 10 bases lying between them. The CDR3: CASSQAAGLAKNIQYF. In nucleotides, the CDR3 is TGCGCCAGCAGCCAAGCAGCAGGGCTAGCCAAAAACATTCAGTACTTC.

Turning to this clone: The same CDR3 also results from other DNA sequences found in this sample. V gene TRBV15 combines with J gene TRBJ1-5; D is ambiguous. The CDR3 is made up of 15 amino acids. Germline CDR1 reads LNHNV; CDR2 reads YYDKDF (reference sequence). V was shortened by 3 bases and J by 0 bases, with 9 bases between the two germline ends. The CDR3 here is CATSSGRSSNQPQHF. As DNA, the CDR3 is TGTGCCACCAGCAGCGGACGGAGTAGCAATCAGCCCCAGCATTTT.

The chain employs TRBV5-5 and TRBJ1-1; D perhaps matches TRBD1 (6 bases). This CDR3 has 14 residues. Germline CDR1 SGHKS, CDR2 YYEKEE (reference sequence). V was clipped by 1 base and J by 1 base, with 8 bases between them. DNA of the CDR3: TGTGCCAGCAGCTTGTGGGGGGCGAACACTGAAGCTTTCTTT. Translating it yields CASSLWGANTEAFF.

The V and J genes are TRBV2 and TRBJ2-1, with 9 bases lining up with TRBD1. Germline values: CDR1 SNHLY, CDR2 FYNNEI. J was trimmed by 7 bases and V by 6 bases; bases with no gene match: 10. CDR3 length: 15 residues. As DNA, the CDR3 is TGTGCCAGCAGCGGGACAGGGATAGGCGGGAATGAGCAGTTCTTC. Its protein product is CASSGTGIGGNEQFF.

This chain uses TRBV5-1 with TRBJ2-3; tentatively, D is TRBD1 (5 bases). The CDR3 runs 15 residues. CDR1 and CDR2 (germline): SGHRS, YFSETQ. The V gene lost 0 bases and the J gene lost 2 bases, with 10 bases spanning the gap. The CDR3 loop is CASSLEGGATDTQYF. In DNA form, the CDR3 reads TGCGCCAGCAGCTTGGAAGGTGGGGCCACAGATACGCAGTATTTT.

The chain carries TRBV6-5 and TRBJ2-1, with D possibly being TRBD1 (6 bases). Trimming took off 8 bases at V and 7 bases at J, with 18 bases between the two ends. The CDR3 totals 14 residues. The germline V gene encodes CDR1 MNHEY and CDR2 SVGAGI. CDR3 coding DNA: TGTGCCAGCCAGCCCAGGGGTATGGGTAATGAGCAGTTCTTC. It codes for CASQPRGMGNEQFF.

The CDR3 loop is CASSLGGQGSAKNIQYF. The DNA for the CDR3 is TGTGCCAGCAGCTTAGGAGGACAGGGGTCCGCCAAAAACATTCAGTACTTC. The chain joins TRBV13 to TRBJ2-4, with 9 bases identical to TRBD1. This CDR3 comprises 17 residues. The trim removed 0 bases at V and 1 base at J, leaving 4 bases unmatched. Germline CDR1 reads PRHDT; CDR2 reads FYEKMQ (reference sequence).